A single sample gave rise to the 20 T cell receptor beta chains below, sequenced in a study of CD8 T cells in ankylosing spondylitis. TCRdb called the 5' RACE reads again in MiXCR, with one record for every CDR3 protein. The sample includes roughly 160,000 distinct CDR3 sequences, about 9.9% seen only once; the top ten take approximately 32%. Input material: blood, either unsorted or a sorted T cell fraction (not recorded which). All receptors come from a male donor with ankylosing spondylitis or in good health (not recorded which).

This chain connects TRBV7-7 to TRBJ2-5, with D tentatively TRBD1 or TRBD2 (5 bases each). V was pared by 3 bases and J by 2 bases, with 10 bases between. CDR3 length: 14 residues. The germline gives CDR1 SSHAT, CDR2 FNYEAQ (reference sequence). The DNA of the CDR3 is TGTGCCAGCAGCTTGTACGGGACGCAAGAGACCCAGTACTTC. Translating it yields CASSLYGTQETQYF.

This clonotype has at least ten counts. As DNA, the CDR3 is TGCGCCAGCAGAAGCGACAGAACCTACGAGCAGTACTTC. Protein sequence: CASRSDRTYEQYF. This chain uses TRBV5-1 with TRBJ2-7, with a tentative D call TRBD1 (5 bases). There are 13 residues in the CDR3. Trimming pared 5 bases from V and 2 bases from J, leaving 11 bases between. Germline V gives CDR1 SGHRS, CDR2 YFSETQ.

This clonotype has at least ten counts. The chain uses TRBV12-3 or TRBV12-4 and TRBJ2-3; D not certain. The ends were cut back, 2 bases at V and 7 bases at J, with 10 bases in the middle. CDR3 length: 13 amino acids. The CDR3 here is CASSLNSVNTQYF. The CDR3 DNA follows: TGTGCCAGCAGTTTAAACAGTGTGAATACGCAGTATTTT.

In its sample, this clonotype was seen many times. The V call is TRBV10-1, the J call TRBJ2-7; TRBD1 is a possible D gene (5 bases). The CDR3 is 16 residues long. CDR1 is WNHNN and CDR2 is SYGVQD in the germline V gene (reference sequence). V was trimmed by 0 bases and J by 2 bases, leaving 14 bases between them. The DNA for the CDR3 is TGCGCCAGCAGTGAGTCTCGGGTTTCAGGGACCTACGAGCAGTACTTC. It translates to CASSESRVSGTYEQYF.

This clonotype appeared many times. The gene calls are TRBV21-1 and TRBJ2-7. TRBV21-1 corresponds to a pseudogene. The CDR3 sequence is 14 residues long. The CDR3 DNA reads TGTGCCAGCAGCAAAGAACACAACTCCTACGAGCAGTACTTC. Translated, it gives CASSKEHNSYEQYF.

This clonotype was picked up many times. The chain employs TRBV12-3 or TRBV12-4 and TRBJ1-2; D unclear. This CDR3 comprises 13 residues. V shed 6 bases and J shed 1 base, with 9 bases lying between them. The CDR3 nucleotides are TGTGCCAGCAGCCAAGAGATTAACTATGGCTACACCTTC. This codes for CASSQEINYGYTF.

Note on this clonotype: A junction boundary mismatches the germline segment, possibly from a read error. Written as DNA, the CDR3 is TGTGCCAGCAACCAGGGGGAAGGCGGAACTGCAGCTTTCTTT. Translating it yields CASNQGEGGTAAFF. This chain connects TRBV6-5 to TRBJ1-1, with TRBD1 matching over 7 bases. CDR3 length equals 14 residues. CDR1 is MNHEY, CDR2 SVGAGI, per germline.

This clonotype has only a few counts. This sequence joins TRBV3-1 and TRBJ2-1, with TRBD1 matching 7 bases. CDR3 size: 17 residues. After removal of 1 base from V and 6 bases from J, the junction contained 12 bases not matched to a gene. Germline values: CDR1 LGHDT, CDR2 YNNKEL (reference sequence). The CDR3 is CASSQVVGQPRINEQFF. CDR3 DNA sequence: TGTGCCAGCAGCCAAGTCGTGGGACAGCCTAGGATCAATGAGCAGTTCTTC.

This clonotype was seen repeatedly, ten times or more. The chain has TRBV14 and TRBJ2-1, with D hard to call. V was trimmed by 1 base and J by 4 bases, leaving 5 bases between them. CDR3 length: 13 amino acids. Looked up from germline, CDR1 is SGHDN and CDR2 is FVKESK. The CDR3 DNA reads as TGTGCCAGCAGCCAAGGGCAGTACAATGAGCAGTTCTTC. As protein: CASSQGQYNEQFF. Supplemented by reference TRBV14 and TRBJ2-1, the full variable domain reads EAGVTQFPSHSVIEKGQTVTLRCDPISGHDNLYWYRRVMGKEIKFLLHFVKESKQDESGMPNNRFLAERTGGTYSTLKVQPAELEDSGVYFCASSQGQYNEQFFGPGTRLTVL.

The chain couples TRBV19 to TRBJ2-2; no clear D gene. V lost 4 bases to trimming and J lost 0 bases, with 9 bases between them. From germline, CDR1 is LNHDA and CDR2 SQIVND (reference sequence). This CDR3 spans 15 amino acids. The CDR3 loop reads CASSRGRTNTGELFF. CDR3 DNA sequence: TGTGCCAGTAGTAGAGGACGGACGAACACCGGGGAGCTGTTTTTT.

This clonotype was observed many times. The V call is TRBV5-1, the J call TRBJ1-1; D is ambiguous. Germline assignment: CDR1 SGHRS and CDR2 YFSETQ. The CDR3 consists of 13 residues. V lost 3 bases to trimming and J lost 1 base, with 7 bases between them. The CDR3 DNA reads TGCGCCAGCAGCTCTGCACCGAACACTGAAGCTTTCTTT. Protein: CASSSAPNTEAFF.

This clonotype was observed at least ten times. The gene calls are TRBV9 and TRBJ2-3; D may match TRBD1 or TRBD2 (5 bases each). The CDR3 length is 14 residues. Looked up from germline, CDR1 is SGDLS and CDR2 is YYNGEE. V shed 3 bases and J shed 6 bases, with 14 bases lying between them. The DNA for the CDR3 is TGTGCCAGCAGCGCAGGGCCTAGGAGGGATACGCAGTATTTT. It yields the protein CASSAGPRRDTQYF.

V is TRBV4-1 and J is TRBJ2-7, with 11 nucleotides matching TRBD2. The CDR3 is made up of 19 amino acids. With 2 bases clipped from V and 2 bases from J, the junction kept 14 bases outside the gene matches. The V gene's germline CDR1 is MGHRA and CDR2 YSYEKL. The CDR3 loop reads CASSQKGASGRPLTYEQYF. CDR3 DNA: TGCGCCAGCAGCCAAAAAGGGGCTAGCGGGAGGCCCCTAACCTACGAGCAGTACTTC.

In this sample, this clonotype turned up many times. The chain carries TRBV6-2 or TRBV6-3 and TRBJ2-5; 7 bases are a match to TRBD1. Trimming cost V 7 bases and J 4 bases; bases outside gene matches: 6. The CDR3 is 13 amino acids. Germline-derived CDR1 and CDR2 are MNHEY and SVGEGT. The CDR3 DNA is TGTGCCAGCAAGATAGGACAGGCAGAGACCCAGTACTTC. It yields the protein CASKIGQAETQYF.

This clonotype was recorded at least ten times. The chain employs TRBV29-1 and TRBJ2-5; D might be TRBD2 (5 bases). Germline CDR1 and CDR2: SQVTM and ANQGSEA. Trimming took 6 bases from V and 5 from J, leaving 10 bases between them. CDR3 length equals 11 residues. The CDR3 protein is CSVRGAETQYF. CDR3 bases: TGCAGCGTCCGGGGAGCGGAGACCCAGTACTTC.

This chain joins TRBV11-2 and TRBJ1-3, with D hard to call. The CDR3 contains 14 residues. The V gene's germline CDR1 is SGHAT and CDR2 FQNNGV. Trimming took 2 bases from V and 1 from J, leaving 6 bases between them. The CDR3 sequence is CASSLLRSGNTIYF. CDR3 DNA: TGTGCCAGCAGCTTACTACGGTCTGGAAACACCATATATTTT.

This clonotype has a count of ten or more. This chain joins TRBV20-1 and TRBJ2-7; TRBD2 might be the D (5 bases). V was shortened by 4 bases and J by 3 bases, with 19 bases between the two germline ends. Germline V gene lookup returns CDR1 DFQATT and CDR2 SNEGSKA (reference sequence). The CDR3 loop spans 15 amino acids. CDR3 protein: CSAIPDSSGGYEQYF. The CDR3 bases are TGCAGTGCTATACCGGACTCTTCCGGAGGCTACGAGCAGTACTTC.

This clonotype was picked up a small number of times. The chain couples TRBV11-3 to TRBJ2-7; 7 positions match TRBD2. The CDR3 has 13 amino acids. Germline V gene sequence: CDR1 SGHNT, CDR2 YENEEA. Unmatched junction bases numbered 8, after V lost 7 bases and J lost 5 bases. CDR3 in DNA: TGTGCCAGCAATCCGGGAGGTGGGCACGAGCAGTACTTC. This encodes CASNPGGGHEQYF.

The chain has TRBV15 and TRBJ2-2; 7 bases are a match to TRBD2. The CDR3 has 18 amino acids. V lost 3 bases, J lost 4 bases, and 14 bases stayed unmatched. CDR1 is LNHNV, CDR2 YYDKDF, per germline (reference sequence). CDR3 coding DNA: TGTGCCACCAGCAGGGAATCGGGAGGCTCAGCGGGCACCGGGGAGCTGTTTTTT. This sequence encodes CATSRESGGSAGTGELFF.

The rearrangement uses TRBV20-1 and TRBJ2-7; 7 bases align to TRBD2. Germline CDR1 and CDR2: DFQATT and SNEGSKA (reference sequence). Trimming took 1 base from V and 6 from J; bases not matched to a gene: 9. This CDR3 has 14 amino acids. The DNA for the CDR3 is TGCAGTGCTAGAGTCTGGACTAGGGCATCCGAGCAGTACTTC. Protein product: CSARVWTRASEQYF.